The clone carrying this TCR beta chain appeared many times. Its antigen is undetermined. These data come from a study of early T cells in non-severe SARS-CoV-2 infection. Study-level information: Sequencing targeted bulk RNA from unsorted whole blood, leaving chains unpaired.

Study-level results: Using VDJdb, the matching emphasized anti-spike CD8 responses while missing private and CD4 specificities.

The TCR library protocol was used to attach unique molecular identifiers. These identifiers were attached to individual cDNA molecules. TCRdb analysed the 5' RACE reads with MiXCR anew, one entry per CDR3 protein. The table records approximately 73,000 distinct CDR3 sequences, 10% to 15% of them present only once. This TCR came from an adult who was a healthcare worker with PCR-confirmed SARS-CoV-2 infection or an uninfected control (not recorded which). The sample comprised whole blood.

CDR3 coding DNA: TGTGCCAGCAGTCCGACAGTAAACTACGAGCAGTACTTC. Amino acids: CASSPTVNYEQYF. The chain couples TRBV6-1 to TRBJ2-7; possibly TRBD1 for D (5 bases). Germline lookup yields CDR1 MNHNS and CDR2 SASEGT. The CDR3 length is 13 residues. The V end lost 5 bases, the J end lost 3 bases, and 11 bases lay between the germline ends.